These 3 T cell receptor beta chains were all obtained from the same sample, sequenced in a study of regulatory T cells in long-lasting Graves disease. Through Arm-PCR of CDR3 regions and iRepertoire HTBI primers, TCR beta libraries were built. TCRdb used MiXCR to reprocess the multiplex PCR reads, holding one entry per CDR3 protein. The profile covers a few hundred thousand distinct CDR3 sequences, with 23% appearing a single time and less than 30% taken by the ten largest. Time point given: persistent/refractory GD, antithyroid drugs over 5 years with positive TRAb. TCR sequences were obtained from RNA taken from PBMCs. The sample consisted of peripheral blood mononuclear cells (PBMCs), taken when the disease was refractory, from a patient treated with antithyroid drugs. The receptors here all came from a woman aged 40 to 50 with Graves disease.

This chain connects TRBV7-9 to TRBJ2-7; 12 bases map to TRBD1. CDR1 is SEHNR, CDR2 FQNEAQ, per germline (reference sequence). CDR3 length equals 15 residues. Germline trimming cut 5 bases from V and 7 bases from J; bases unmatched to any gene: 9. The CDR3 loop is CASSDSGTGGREQYF. The CDR3 region has the DNA TGTGCCAGCAGCGACTCCGGGACAGGGGGCCGGGAGCAGTACTTC.

V and J are TRBV7-2 and TRBJ2-1; unclear D gene. This CDR3 has 12 residues. Germline CDR1 SGHTA, CDR2 FQGNSA. Trimming took off 2 bases at V and 9 bases at J, with 8 bases between the two ends. In DNA form, the CDR3 reads TGTGCCAGCAGCTTACGTGGTATTGAGCAGTTCTTC. This codes for CASSLRGIEQFF.

The sample holds a few counts of this clonotype. The chain has TRBV2 and TRBJ1-5, with unresolved D. Germline CDR1 and CDR2: SNHLY and FYNNEI. The CDR3 contains 17 residues. Trimming shortened V by 4 bases and J by 2 bases, and 18 bases separated the two germline ends. The CDR3 DNA reads TGTGCCAGCAGTGCCTCGCCTTGGGATATGGGCAATCAGCCCCAGCATTTT. This encodes CASSASPWDMGNQPQHF.